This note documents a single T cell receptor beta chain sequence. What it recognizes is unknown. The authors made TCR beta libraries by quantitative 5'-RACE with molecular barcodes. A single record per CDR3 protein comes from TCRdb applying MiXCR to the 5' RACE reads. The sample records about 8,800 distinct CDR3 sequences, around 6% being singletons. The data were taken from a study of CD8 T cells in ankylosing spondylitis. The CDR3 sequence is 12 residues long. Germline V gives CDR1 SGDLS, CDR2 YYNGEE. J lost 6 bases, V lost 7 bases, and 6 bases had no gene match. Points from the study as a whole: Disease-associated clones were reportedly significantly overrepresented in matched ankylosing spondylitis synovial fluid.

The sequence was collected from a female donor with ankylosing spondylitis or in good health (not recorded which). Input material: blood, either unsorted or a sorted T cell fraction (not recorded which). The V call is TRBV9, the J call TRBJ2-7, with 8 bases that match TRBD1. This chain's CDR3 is CASGGQGGEQYF. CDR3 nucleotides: TGTGCCAGCGGAGGACAGGGCGGCGAGCAGTACTTC.